Following are 2 T cell receptor beta chains from one sample sequenced in a study of molecular identifiers for immune sequencing clone quantification. One entry per CDR3 protein results from TCRdb running MiXCR on the PCR reads. The sample lists about 320,000 distinct CDR3 sequences; 24% were seen once. Sequenced material: naive CD8+ T cells from blood, with Jurkat cell RNA spiked in. Subset meaning: FACS-sorted CD8+CD4-CCR7+CD45RA+ naive T cells. Receptors originate from a human donor in good health. Some libraries in this study had Jurkat cell RNA spiked in.

Note on this clonotype: One junction end disagrees with the germline gene, perhaps due to a read error. V and J are TRBV5-6 and TRBJ2-7; D remains ambiguous. The germline V gene has CDR1 SGHDT and CDR2 YYEEEE. This CDR3 has 12 residues. The DNA for the CDR3 is TGTGCCAACAGCTCGGCTACCTACGAGCAGTACTTC. Protein product: CANSSATYEQYF. The variable domain in full, completed from reference TRBV5-6 and TRBJ2-7, reads DAGVTQSPTHLIKTRGQQVTLRCSPKSGHDTVSWYQQALGQGPQFIFQYYEEEERQRGNFPDRFSGHQFPNYSSELNVNALLLGDSALYLCANSSATYEQYFGPGTRLTVT.

In its sample, this clonotype was seen a few times. The V call is TRBV5-1, the J call TRBJ1-5; 7 bases are shared with TRBD1. The junction had 6 bases not matched to a gene; V was cut back by 3 bases and J by 3 bases. CDR3 length: 15 residues. Germline-derived CDR1 and CDR2 are SGHRS and YFSETQ. The CDR3 reads CASSSAGGSNQPQHF. The DNA of the CDR3 is TGCGCCAGCAGCTCGGCAGGGGGATCCAATCAGCCCCAGCATTTT.